These T cell receptor beta chains were read from a single sample in a study of memory CD4+ T cells and cytomegalovirus serostatus. Method: immunoSEQ multiplex PCR; TCRdb's copy keeps in-frame clones and lacks some. The table shows roughly 49,000 clones, with 78% occurring only once. The sequencing sample was made of memory CD4+ T cells from blood. Source of these receptors: an adult in good health and CMV-seronegative. CDR3s include the opening cysteine and the closing phenylalanine or tryptophan. The D gene is left open where the match is weak. Part of the rows lack a size; the others show once, few, many or a class for expanded clones.

v_call	d_call	clone_size	j_call	cdr3_aa	cdr3_nt
TRBV28	TRBD1	NA	TRBJ1-2	CASGINWDRGTGGYTF	TGTGCCAGCGGCATCAACTGGGACAGGGGGACTGGTGGCTACACCTTC
TRBV2	NA	NA	TRBJ1-5	CASTVDGQDYQPQHF	TGTGCCAGCACCGTCGATGGGCAGGACTATCAGCCCCAGCATTTT
TRBV28	TRBD2	NA	TRBJ2-5	CASRKPGGGTIQETQYF	TGTGCCAGCAGAAAACCTGGGGGAGGGACGATCCAAGAGACCCAGTACTTC
TRBV5-6	NA	NA	TRBJ2-3	CASSTSSTDTQYF	TGTGCCAGCAGTACCTCTAGCACAGATACGCAGTATTTT
TRBV6-5	NA	NA	TRBJ2-5	CASSFQTAQETQYF	TGTGCCAGCAGTTTTCAAACGGCCCAAGAGACCCAGTACTTC
TRBV6-6	NA	NA	TRBJ1-1	CASSFRSGNTEAFF	TGTGCCAGCAGTTTCCGATCTGGGAACACTGAAGCTTTCTTT
TRBV30	NA	NA	TRBJ1-3	CAWSVPGPGNTIYF	TGTGCCTGGAGTGTACCGGGCCCCGGAAACACCATATATTTT
TRBV30	NA	few	TRBJ1-1	CAWDGENTEAFF	TGTGCCTGGGACGGAGAGAACACTGAAGCTTTCTTT
TRBV30	NA	NA	TRBJ2-1	CARTPKRGNEQFF	TGTGCCCGCACACCCAAAAGGGGCAATGAGCAGTTCTTC
TRBV30	TRBD1	NA	TRBJ1-6	CAWRGQVKGSPLHF	TGTGCCTGGAGGGGACAGGTCAAAGGTTCACCCCTCCACTTT
TRBV23-1	NA	NA	TRBJ2-3	CARNNGDRLDSDTQYF	TGCGCCAGGAACAACGGGGACAGACTAGACTCAGATACGCAGTATTTT
TRBV28	TRBD1	once	TRBJ2-7	CASGSGTVVSYEQYF	TGTGCCAGCGGGTCCGGGACAGTGGTATCCTACGAGCAGTACTTC
TRBV7-2	NA	NA	TRBJ1-5	CASSLNIYQPQHF	TGTGCCAGCAGCTTAAACATTTATCAGCCCCAGCATTTT
TRBV6-1	TRBD1	few	TRBJ2-7	CARKVPRDSGYEQYF	TGTGCCCGCAAGGTCCCCCGGGACAGTGGTTACGAGCAGTACTTC
TRBV6-1	NA	NA	TRBJ1-1	CASSRRESGTEAFF	TGTGCCAGCAGTCGAAGGGAATCGGGCACTGAAGCTTTCTTT
TRBV7-9	NA	NA	TRBJ2-2	CASSFTGTTGELFF	TGTGCCAGCAGCTTTACAGGGACCACCGGGGAGCTGTTTTTT
TRBV27	NA	NA	TRBJ1-1	CASSLGFSGTTEAFF	TGTGCCAGCAGTTTGGGGTTTAGCGGGACGACTGAAGCTTTCTTT
TRBV30	NA	NA	TRBJ1-6	CAWRPLGPYNSPLHF	TGTGCCTGGAGACCTCTAGGTCCCTATAATTCACCCCTCCACTTT
TRBV5-1	TRBD2	NA	TRBJ2-2	CASAGGSNTGELFF	TGCGCCAGCGCGGGGGGCTCGAACACCGGGGAGCTGTTTTTT
TRBV29-1	TRBD1	few	TRBJ1-1	CSADRQGNTEAFF	TGCAGCGCCGATAGACAGGGGAACACTGAAGCTTTCTTT
TRBV21-1	NA	NA	TRBJ1-1	CASSKALCFSTGGSNTEAFF	TGTGCCAGCAGCAAAGCGCTGTGTTTTTCAACAGGGGGCTCTAACACTGAAGCTTTCTTT
TRBV5-4	NA	NA	TRBJ1-2	CASSSRPSIYYGYTF	TGTGCCAGCAGCTCCCGCCCTTCAATTTACTATGGCTACACCTTC
TRBV11-2	TRBD1	NA	TRBJ2-7	CASRGPGQGSGEQYF	TGTGCCAGCAGGGGGCCGGGACAGGGATCCGGCGAGCAGTACTTC
TRBV7-2	NA	NA	TRBJ1-6	CASSPYNSPLHF	TGTGCCAGCAGCCCTTATAATTCACCCCTCCACTTT
TRBV6-5	TRBD2	NA	TRBJ2-3	CASGGLAEDTQYF	TGTGCCAGCGGGGGACTAGCGGAAGATACGCAGTATTTT
TRBV5-1	NA	NA	TRBJ1-1	CASSLKRTDTEAFF	TGCGCCAGCAGCTTGAAAAGGACAGACACTGAAGCTTTCTTT
TRBV7-9	TRBD2	NA	TRBJ2-3	CASSLGLAGAEDTQYF	TGTGCCAGCAGCCTAGGACTAGCGGGGGCAGAAGATACGCAGTATTTT
TRBV10-3	TRBD2	NA	TRBJ2-2	CAISESTGLASGELFF	TGTGCCATCAGTGAGTCGACAGGACTAGCTTCTGGGGAGCTGTTTTTT
TRBV19	NA	NA	TRBJ1-5	CASSPSGSNQPQHF	TGTGCCAGTAGTCCGAGCGGTAGCAATCAGCCCCAGCATTTT
TRBV6-1	TRBD1	NA	TRBJ1-1	CASGDRGFMNTEAFF	TGTGCCAGCGGTGACAGGGGCTTCATGAACACTGAAGCTTTCTTT
TRBV5-1	TRBD2	NA	TRBJ2-1	CASSPGLAGGNEQFF	TGCGCCAGCAGCCCCGGACTAGCGGGAGGCAATGAGCAGTTCTTC
TRBV4-1	NA	NA	TRBJ2-5	CASSQAGGTQYF	TGCGCCAGCAGCCAAGCTGGGGGGACCCAGTACTTC
TRBV15	NA	NA	TRBJ2-5	CATSRDLAETQYF	TGTGCCACCAGCAGAGATCTTGCGGAGACCCAGTACTTC
TRBV19	NA	NA	TRBJ1-4	CASSRRGNEKLFF	TGTGCCAGTAGTCGGAGGGGGAATGAAAAACTGTTTTTT
TRBV2	NA	NA	TRBJ2-1	CASSRQTYNEQFF	TGTGCCAGCAGTCGACAGACCTACAATGAGCAGTTCTTC
TRBV7-9	NA	few	TRBJ1-2	CASSLANYGYTF	TGTGCCAGCAGCTTAGCTAACTATGGCTACACCTTC
TRBV18	NA	NA	TRBJ1-2	CAVREGPGYGYTF	TGTGCCGTCCGCGAGGGTCCAGGTTATGGCTACACCTTC
TRBV2	TRBD2	NA	TRBJ2-5	CASRPGTSSETQYF	TGTGCCAGCCGACCCGGGACTAGCAGCGAGACCCAGTACTTC
TRBV29-1	NA	NA	TRBJ1-5	CSALIRGWSNQPQHF	TGCAGCGCCCTAATAAGAGGGTGGAGCAATCAGCCCCAGCATTTT
TRBV2	NA	NA	TRBJ2-1	CASSQGGFSANEQFF	TGTGCCAGCAGCCAGGGGGGCTTTTCCGCCAATGAGCAGTTCTTC
TRBV5-1	TRBD2	NA	TRBJ2-1	CASSLAATSGGLPYNEQFF	TGCGCCAGCAGCTTGGCGGCTACTAGCGGGGGACTCCCCTACAATGAGCAGTTCTTC
TRBV19	NA	once	TRBJ1-3	CASSIKATGNTIYF	TGTGCCAGTAGTATAAAGGCAACCGGAAACACCATATATTTT
TRBV6-4	TRBD1	NA	TRBJ1-2	CASSADRNYGYTF	TGTGCCAGCAGTGCGGACAGGAACTATGGCTACACCTTC
TRBV27	NA	NA	TRBJ1-1	CASSLRIENTEAFF	TGTGCCAGCAGCTTGAGGATAGAAAACACTGAAGCTTTCTTT
TRBV5-6	TRBD1	few	TRBJ1-3	CASSSDREGWNTIYF	TGTGCCAGCAGCTCGGACAGGGAGGGGTGGAACACCATATATTTT
TRBV9	NA	NA	TRBJ1-1	CASSVTSNAEAFF	TGTGCCAGCAGCGTCACGTCGAACGCTGAAGCTTTCTTT
TRBV7-9	TRBD1	NA	TRBJ1-2	CASSRSPGTDYGYTF	TGTGCCAGCAGCCGATCTCCTGGGACAGATTATGGCTACACCTTC
TRBV7-2	NA	NA	TRBJ1-3	CASSLVGGSGNTIYF	TGTGCCAGCAGCTTAGTCGGGGGCTCTGGAAACACCATATATTTT